This TCR beta chain appears in the sequencing data of a study of blood T cells in healthy people across ages. Study-wide points: With age, beta diversity per million T cells declined roughly linearly, significantly by roughly 40.

The length of the CDR3 is 13 residues. From germline, CDR1 is SEHNR and CDR2 FQNEAQ (reference sequence). With a J-beta primer mix and a sample-barcoded 5' primer, a second PCR ran about 6 to 11 cycles. Sequencing yielded, for each sample, at least 2.5 million paired-end reads carrying CDR3. A single record per CDR3 protein comes from TCRdb applying MiXCR to the 5' RACE reads. The data show more than 650,000 distinct CDR3 sequences, 22% seen once. This clonotype came up a few times. Its antigen is as yet unknown. One junction end does not reproduce the germline sequence, and a read error may be involved.

V is TRBV7-9 and J is TRBJ2-5; TRBD2 might be the D (6 bases). Material: blood. The clonotype comes from a man aged 65 to 79 in good health. The CDR3 spells CASSTQTGTGKFF. The DNA for the CDR3 is TGTGCCAGCAGCACCCAGACCGGGACTGGAAAGTTCTTC.